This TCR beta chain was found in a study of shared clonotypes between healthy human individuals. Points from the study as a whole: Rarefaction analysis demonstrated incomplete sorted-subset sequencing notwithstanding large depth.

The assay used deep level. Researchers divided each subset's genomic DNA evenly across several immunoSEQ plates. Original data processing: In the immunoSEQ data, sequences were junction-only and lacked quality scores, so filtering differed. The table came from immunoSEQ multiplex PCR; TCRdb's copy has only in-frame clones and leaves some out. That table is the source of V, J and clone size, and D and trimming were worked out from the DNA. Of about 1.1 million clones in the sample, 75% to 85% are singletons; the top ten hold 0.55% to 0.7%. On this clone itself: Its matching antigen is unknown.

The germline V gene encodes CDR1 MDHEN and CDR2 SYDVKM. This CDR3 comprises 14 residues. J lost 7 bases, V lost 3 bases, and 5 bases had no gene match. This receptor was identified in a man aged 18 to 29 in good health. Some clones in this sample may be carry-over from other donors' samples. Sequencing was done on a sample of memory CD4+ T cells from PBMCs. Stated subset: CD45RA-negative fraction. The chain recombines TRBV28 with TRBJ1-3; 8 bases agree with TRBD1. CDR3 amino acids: CASSLTGALNTIYF. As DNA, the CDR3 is TGTGCCAGCAGTTTGACAGGGGCCCTTAACACCATATATTTT.